This record looks at one T cell receptor beta chain sequence and its context. Its antigen remains unidentified. This specimen comes from a study of early T cells in non-severe SARS-CoV-2 infection. The wider study: Investigators sequenced bulk RNA drawn from unsorted whole blood, and chains remained unpaired. Study-wide points: Comparison of clonotypes with VDJdb favored anti-spike CD8 responses while missing private and CD4 specificities.

Each single cDNA molecule received a unique molecular identifier. Each CDR3 protein is one row after TCRdb ran MiXCR on the 5' RACE reads. The sample carries approximately 81,000 distinct CDR3 sequences, approximately 13% recorded once. The germline gives CDR1 MGHRA, CDR2 YSYEKL. Trimming at V came to 5 bases and at J to 7 bases, leaving 7 bases not matched to a gene. The CDR3 length is 15 residues. Sequencing used whole blood. The rearrangement uses TRBV4-1 and TRBJ2-1; 11 nucleotides line up with TRBD2. The clonotype comes from an adult who was a healthcare worker with PCR-confirmed SARS-CoV-2 infection or an uninfected control (not recorded which). Written as DNA, the CDR3 is TGCGCCAGCAGCTCCCTAGCGGGGGGTGAGAATGAGCAGTTCTTC. This gives the protein CASSSLAGGENEQFF.